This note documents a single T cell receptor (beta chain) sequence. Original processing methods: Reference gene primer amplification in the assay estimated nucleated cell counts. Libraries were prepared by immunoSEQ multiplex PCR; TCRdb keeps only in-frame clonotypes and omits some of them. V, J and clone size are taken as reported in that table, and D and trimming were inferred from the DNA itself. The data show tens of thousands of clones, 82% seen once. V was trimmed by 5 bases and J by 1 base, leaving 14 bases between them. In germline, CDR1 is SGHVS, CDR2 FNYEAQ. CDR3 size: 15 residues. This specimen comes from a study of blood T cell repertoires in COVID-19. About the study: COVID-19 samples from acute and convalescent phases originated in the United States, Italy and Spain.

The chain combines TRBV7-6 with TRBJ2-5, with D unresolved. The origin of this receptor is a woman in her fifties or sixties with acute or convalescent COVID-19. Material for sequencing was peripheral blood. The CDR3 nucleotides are TGTGCCAGCAGCCCCAGGCGTGGGCGCCAAGAGACCCAGTACTTC. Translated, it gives CASSPRRGRQETQYF.